The 12 T cell receptor beta chains reported below all come from one sample, sequenced in a study of blood T cell repertoires in COVID-19. Repertoires were generated with immunoSEQ multiplex PCR, while TCRdb's copy carries only in-frame clones and drops some. Of around 120,000 clones listed, 86% are singletons. What was sequenced was PBMCs or T cells enriched from blood (not recorded which). The receptors were gathered from a woman aged 50 to 60 who had recovered from COVID-19.

This clone occurred a few times. The chain employs TRBV3-1 (or the pseudogene TRBV3-2) and TRBJ1-3; 8 bases agree with TRBD1. Trimming cost V 4 bases and J 4 bases; bases outside gene matches: 6. Germline CDR1 reads LGHDT; CDR2 reads YNNKEL (reference sequence). CDR3 length: 15 residues. CDR3 in DNA: TGTGCCAGCAGCCTTAGCCGGGACAGGGGAAACACCATATATTTT. Its protein product is CASSLSRDRGNTIYF.

This chain connects TRBV4-1 to TRBJ1-1, with a weak D call TRBD1 (6 bases). The CDR3 loop spans 15 amino acids. Germline V gives CDR1 MGHRA, CDR2 YSYEKL. V was cut by 2 bases and J by 11 bases, with 21 bases left in between. Here the CDR3 reads CASSQRELRGLNAFF. In nucleotides, the CDR3 is TGCGCCAGCAGCCAAAGGGAATTAAGGGGGTTGAATGCTTTCTTT.

The V and J genes are TRBV27 and TRBJ2-4; a weak D match, TRBD1 (6 bases). CDR1 and CDR2 (germline): MNHEY, SMNVEV (reference sequence). The CDR3 sequence is 14 residues long. Between the trimmed V and J ends, which lost 3 bases and 4 bases, there was a span of 10 bases. CDR3 in DNA: TGTGCCAGCAGTTTTACCGGGACAAAAAACATTCAGTACTTC. Amino acid sequence: CASSFTGTKNIQYF.

This rearrangement joins TRBV20-1 to TRBJ1-2; D is unclear. The CDR3 sequence is 10 residues long. V lost 3 bases and J 6 bases, leaving 5 bases between the germline ends. CDR1 and CDR2 from the germline V gene are DFQATT and SNEGSKA (reference sequence). The CDR3 region is CSASQDGYTF. The CDR3 region has the DNA TGCAGTGCTAGTCAGGATGGCTACACCTTC.

The chain links TRBV2 to TRBJ2-7; a possible D gene is TRBD2 (6 bases). Germline V lookup: CDR1 SNHLY, CDR2 FYNNEI. The CDR3 consists of 11 residues. Trimming cost V 11 bases and J 7 bases, with 15 bases left between them. The CDR3 here is CAARTAGEQYF. The CDR3 region has the DNA TGTGCCGCAAGGACGGCGGGGGAGCAGTACTTC. Using reference TRBV2 and TRBJ2-7 for the parts outside the CDR3, the full variable domain is EPEVTQTPSHQVTQMGQEVILRCVPISNHLYFYWYRQILGQKVEFLVSFYNNEISEKSEIFDDQFSVERPDGSNFTLKIRSTKLEDSAMYFCAARTAGEQYFGPGTRLTVT.

The V and J genes are TRBV19 and TRBJ1-2, with D unresolved. The ends were cut back, 10 bases at V and 4 bases at J, with 10 bases in the middle. This CDR3 has 11 residues. The germline CDR1 and CDR2 sequences are LNHDA and SQIVND (reference sequence). CDR3 region: CATAYGYGYTF. The CDR3 DNA is TGTGCCACCGCGTATGGCTATGGCTACACCTTC.

V and J are TRBV10-3 and TRBJ1-6; D not resolved. V was cut by 6 bases and J by 6 bases, with 6 bases left in between. From germline, CDR1 is ENHRY and CDR2 SYGVKD. There are 12 residues in the CDR3. CDR3 residues: CAISDFNSPLHF. The CDR3 region has the DNA TGTGCCATCAGCGACTTTAATTCACCCCTCCACTTT.

The chain combines TRBV29-1 with TRBJ1-2, with D possibly being TRBD1 (6 bases). CDR3 size: 12 residues. From germline, CDR1 is SQVTM and CDR2 ANQGSEA. V was shortened by 2 bases and J by 7 bases, with 11 bases between the two germline ends. The CDR3 loop reads CSVEPTGSGYTF. CDR3 in DNA: TGCAGCGTTGAACCCACAGGGTCTGGCTACACCTTC. Supplemented by reference TRBV29-1 and TRBJ1-2, the full variable domain reads SAVISQKPSRDICQRGTSLTIQCQVDSQVTMMFWYRQQPGQSLTLIATANQGSEATYESGFVIDKFPISRPNLTFSTLTVSNMSPEDSSIYLCSVEPTGSGYTFGSGTRLTVV.

V and J are TRBV27 and TRBJ1-2, with D perhaps TRBD1 (5 bases). Between the trimmed V and J ends, which lost 6 bases and 5 bases, there was a span of 13 bases. This CDR3 comprises 13 residues. Germline CDR1 and CDR2: MNHEY and SMNVEV (reference sequence). The CDR3 nucleotides read TGTGCCAGCAGACCGGGACTGGAATATGGCTACACCTTC. Amino acid sequence: CASRPGLEYGYTF.

This clone was recorded once. The chain couples TRBV5-1 to TRBJ1-1; a possible D gene is TRBD1 (5 bases). Germline V gene sequence: CDR1 SGHRS, CDR2 YFSETQ. This CDR3 region has 13 residues. The V end lost 5 bases, the J end lost 6 bases, and 14 bases lay between the germline ends. For the CDR3, the DNA is TGCGCCAGCAGGCATGGGGCTTTGGCTGAAGCTTTCTTT. It encodes CASRHGALAEAFF.

V and J are TRBV11-3 and TRBJ2-1, with 8 bases fitting TRBD1. This CDR3 contains 13 residues. Trimming cost V 7 bases and J 8 bases; bases outside gene matches: 7. Germline assignment: CDR1 SGHNT and CDR2 YENEEA. The CDR3 protein is CASTGQGSDEQFF. CDR3 nucleotides: TGTGCCAGCACTGGACAGGGATCGGATGAGCAGTTCTTC.

CDR3 in amino acids: CASGRDRNTEAFF. In nucleotides, the CDR3 is TGTGCCAGCGGCCGGGACAGGAACACTGAAGCTTTCTTT. This chain joins TRBV11-1 and TRBJ1-1, with 7 bases that match TRBD1. CDR1 is SGHAT, CDR2 FQDESV, per germline (reference sequence). Losses at the gene ends were 8 bases for V and 1 base for J; bases not matched to a gene: 4. CDR3 length: 13 residues. Drawing the rest from reference TRBV11-1 and TRBJ1-1, the complete variable domain is EAEVAQSPRYKITEKSQAVAFWCDPISGHATLYWYRQILGQGPELLVQFQDESVVDDSQLPKDRFSAERLKGVDSTLKIQPAELGDSAMYLCASGRDRNTEAFFGQGTRLTVV.